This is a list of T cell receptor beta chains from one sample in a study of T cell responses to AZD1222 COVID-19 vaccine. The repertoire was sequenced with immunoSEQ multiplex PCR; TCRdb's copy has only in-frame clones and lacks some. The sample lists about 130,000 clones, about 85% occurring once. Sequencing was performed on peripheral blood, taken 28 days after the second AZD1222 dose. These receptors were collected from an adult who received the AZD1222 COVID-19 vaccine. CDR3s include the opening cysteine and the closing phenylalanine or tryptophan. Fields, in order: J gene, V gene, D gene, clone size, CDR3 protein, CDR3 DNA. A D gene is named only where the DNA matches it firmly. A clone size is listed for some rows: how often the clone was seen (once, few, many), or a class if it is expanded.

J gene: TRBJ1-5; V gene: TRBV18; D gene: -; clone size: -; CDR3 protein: CASSAQGSGKQPQHF; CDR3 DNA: TGTGCCAGCTCAGCCCAAGGGAGTGGTAAACAGCCCCAGCATTTT
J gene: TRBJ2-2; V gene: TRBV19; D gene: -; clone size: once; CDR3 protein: CASSTTQGTGELFF; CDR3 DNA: TGTGCCAGTAGTACGACCCAGGGCACCGGGGAGCTGTTTTTT
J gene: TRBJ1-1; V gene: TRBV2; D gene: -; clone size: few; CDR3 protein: CASTEWGYTEAFF; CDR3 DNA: TGTGCCAGCACCGAATGGGGATACACTGAAGCTTTCTTT
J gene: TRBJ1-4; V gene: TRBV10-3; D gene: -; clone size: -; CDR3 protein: CAARDGGWEKLFF; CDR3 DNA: TGTGCCGCCCGGGACGGAGGGTGGGAAAAACTGTTTTTT
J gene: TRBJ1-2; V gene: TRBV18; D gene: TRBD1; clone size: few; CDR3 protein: CASSPDRDAYGYTF; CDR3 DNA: TGTGCCAGCTCACCTGACAGGGATGCCTATGGCTACACCTTC
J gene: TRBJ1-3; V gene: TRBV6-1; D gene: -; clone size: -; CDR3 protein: CASSEAEGSGNTIYF; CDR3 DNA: TGTGCCAGCAGTGAAGCCGAGGGATCCGGAAACACCATATATTTT
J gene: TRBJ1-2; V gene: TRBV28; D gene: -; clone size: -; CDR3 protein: CASRGGGYTF; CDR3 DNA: TGTGCCAGCAGGGGGGGCGGCTACACCTTC
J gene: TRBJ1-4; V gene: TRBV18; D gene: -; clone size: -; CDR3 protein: CASSPPSQGNEKLFF; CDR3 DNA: TGTGCCAGCTCACCACCGTCCCAGGGGAATGAAAAACTGTTTTTT
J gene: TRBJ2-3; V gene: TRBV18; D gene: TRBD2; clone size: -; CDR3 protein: CASSPPLAGLLPGTDTQYF; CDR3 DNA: TGTGCCAGCTCACCACCCCTAGCGGGCTTGCTGCCGGGGACAGATACGCAGTATTTT
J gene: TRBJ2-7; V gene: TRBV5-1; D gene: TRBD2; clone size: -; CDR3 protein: CASSLQRGVYEQYF; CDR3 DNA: TGCGCCAGCAGCTTGCAGCGGGGTGTCTACGAGCAGTACTTC
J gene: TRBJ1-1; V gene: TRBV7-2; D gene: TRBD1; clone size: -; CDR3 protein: CASKTGGSTEAFF; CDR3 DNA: TGTGCCAGTAAGACAGGGGGGTCCACTGAAGCTTTCTTT
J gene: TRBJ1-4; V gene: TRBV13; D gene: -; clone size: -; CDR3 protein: CASSLSVVSTNEKLFF; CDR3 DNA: TGTGCCAGCAGCTTATCGGTCGTATCAACTAATGAAAAACTGTTTTTT
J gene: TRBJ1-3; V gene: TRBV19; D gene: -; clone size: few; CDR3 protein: CASSIRRDSGNTIYF; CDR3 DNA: TGTGCCAGTAGTATAAGGCGGGACTCTGGAAACACCATATATTTT
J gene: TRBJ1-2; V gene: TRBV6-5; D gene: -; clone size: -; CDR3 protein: CASSYSAGTVGYTF; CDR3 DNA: TGTGCCAGCAGTTACTCGGCGGGGACGGTAGGCTACACCTTC
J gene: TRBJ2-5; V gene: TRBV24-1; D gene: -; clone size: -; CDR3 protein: CATSDTGLQETQYF; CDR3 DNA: TGTGCCACCAGTGACACAGGGCTCCAAGAGACCCAGTACTTC
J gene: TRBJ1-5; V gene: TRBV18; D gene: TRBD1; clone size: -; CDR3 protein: CASSPETGGSQPQHF; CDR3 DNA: TGTGCCAGCTCACCGGAGACAGGGGGCAGTCAGCCCCAGCATTTT
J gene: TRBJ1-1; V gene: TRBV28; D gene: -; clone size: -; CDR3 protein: CASSLSPLRQVLNTEAFF; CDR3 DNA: TGTGCCAGCAGTTTATCACCTCTCAGACAGGTTCTGAACACTGAAGCTTTCTTT
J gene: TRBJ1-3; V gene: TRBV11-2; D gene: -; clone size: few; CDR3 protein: CASTIRENLGTIYF; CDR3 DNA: TGTGCCAGCACCATACGGGAAAACTTGGGCACCATATATTTT
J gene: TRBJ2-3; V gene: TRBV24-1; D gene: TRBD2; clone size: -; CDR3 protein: CATSTSGEGTDTQYF; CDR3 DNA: TGTGCCACCTCGACTAGCGGGGAAGGCACAGATACGCAGTATTTT